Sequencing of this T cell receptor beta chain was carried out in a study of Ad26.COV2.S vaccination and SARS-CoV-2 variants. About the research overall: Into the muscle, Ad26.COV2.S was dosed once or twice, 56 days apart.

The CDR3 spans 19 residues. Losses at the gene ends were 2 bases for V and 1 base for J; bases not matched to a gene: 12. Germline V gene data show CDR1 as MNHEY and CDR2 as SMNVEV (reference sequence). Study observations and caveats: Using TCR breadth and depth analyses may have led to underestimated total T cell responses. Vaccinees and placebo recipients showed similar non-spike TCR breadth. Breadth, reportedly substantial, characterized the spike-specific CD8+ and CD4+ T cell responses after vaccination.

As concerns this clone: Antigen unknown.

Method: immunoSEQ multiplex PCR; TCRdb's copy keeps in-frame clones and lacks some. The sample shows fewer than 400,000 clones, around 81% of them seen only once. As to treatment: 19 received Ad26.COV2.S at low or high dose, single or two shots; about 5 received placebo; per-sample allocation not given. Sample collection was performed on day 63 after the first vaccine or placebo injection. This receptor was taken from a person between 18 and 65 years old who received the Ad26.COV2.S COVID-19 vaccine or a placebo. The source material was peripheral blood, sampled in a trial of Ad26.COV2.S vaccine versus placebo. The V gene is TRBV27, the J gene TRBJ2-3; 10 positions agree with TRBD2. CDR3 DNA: TGTGCCAGCAGTTTAAGGCCTGGTGGGCTAGCGGGAGGCACAGATACGCAGTATTTT. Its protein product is CASSLRPGGLAGGTDTQYF.